The 22 T cell receptor beta chains below all came from one sample that was sequenced in a study of memory B cells and T cells in multiple sclerosis. Profiling relied on immunoSEQ multiplex PCR, and the TCRdb table lists in-frame clones only, not all of them. Here the sample spans approximately 30,000 clones, roughly 86% being singletons. Their specific antigens are unknown. Stimulus-free culture yielded autoproliferating CFSE-dim and non-proliferating CFSE-high T cells, each sequenced separately. Roughly 5x10^7 CFSE-labeled PBMCs were cultured around seven days unstimulated, then replicate wells were pooled. The sample taken for sequencing was PBMCs from blood kept in culture. All receptors derive from a human donor with multiple sclerosis.

V and J are TRBV14 and TRBJ2-6; D remains ambiguous. This CDR3 has 20 residues. V lost 0 bases and J lost 3, with 21 bases in between. Germline lookup yields CDR1 SGHDN and CDR2 FVKESK. CDR3 sequence: CASSQEMMAGGMGGANVLTF. The CDR3 nucleotides are TGTGCCAGCAGCCAAGAGATGATGGCAGGTGGGATGGGTGGGGCCAACGTCCTGACTTTC.

V gene TRBV11-2 combines with J gene TRBJ2-2; D unresolved. Deletions cut 4 bases from V and 4 bases from J, with 22 bases between. Germline V lookup: CDR1 SGHAT, CDR2 FQNNGV. This CDR3 has 18 residues. In nucleotides, the CDR3 is TGTGCCAGCAGCTCCCATTCCCCCTTTCGGGTCCGCACCGGGGAGCTGTTTTTT. It specifies CASSSHSPFRVRTGELFF.

This clone turned up a few times. V usage is TRBV14 and J usage is TRBJ2-7; D is unresolved. V lost 4 bases and J 6 bases, leaving 10 bases between the germline ends. This CDR3 region has 12 residues. Germline lookup yields CDR1 SGHDN and CDR2 FVKESK. CDR3 DNA: TGTGCCAGCAGCCTCGCTAGATCCGAGCAGTACTTC. Its protein product is CASSLARSEQYF.

This chain connects TRBV29-1 to TRBJ2-1; TRBD1 matches at 10 bases. The CDR3 length is 11 residues. Germline loops: CDR1 SQVTM, CDR2 ANQGSEA. J gave up 15 bases and V 7 bases, and 9 bases lay outside the gene matches. CDR3 sequence reads: CSGATGQGLFF. In nucleotides, the CDR3 is TGCAGCGGGGCCACGGGACAGGGGTTGTTCTTC.

This chain connects TRBV10-3 to TRBJ2-5; a possible D gene is TRBD1 (6 bases). From germline, CDR1 is ENHRY and CDR2 SYGVKD. This CDR3 comprises 14 residues. V lost 6 bases, J lost 4 bases, and 15 bases lay in between. The CDR3 nucleotides read TGTGCCATCAGGGGGGCAGGCTGGGGAGAGACCCAGTACTTC. It codes for CAIRGAGWGETQYF.

The chain uses TRBV10-2 and TRBJ2-1; TRBD2 might be the D (5 bases). CDR3 length equals 15 residues. From germline, CDR1 is WSHSY and CDR2 SAAADI. V lost 1 base to trimming and J lost 4 bases, with 11 bases between them. This CDR3 reads CASSELTIYYNEQFF. CDR3 coding DNA: TGCGCCAGCAGTGAGTTGACTATCTATTACAATGAGCAGTTCTTC.

The rearrangement uses TRBV29-1 and TRBJ2-3; 7 bases align to TRBD2. The CDR3 has 14 residues. Germline CDR1 reads SQVTM; CDR2 reads ANQGSEA. After removal of 7 bases from V and 1 base from J, the junction contained 8 bases not matched to a gene. In DNA, the CDR3 is TGCAGCGGGGGGAACGCGGGGGGCACAGATACGCAGTATTTT. This sequence encodes CSGGNAGGTDTQYF.

The CDR3 nucleotides read TGTGCCACCAGCACCAAGGAGACCCAGTACTTC. Translating it yields CATSTKETQYF. V usage is TRBV15 and J usage is TRBJ2-5; D not certain. This CDR3 region has 11 residues. Germline loops: CDR1 LNHNV, CDR2 YYDKDF (reference sequence). V lost 4 bases and J 5 bases, leaving 5 bases between the germline ends.

In regard to this clone: A junction boundary mismatches the germline segment, possibly from a read error. V gene TRBV6-5 combines with J gene TRBJ2-7; the D call may be TRBD1 or TRBD2 (5 bases each). The CDR3 is made up of 14 amino acids. Germline-derived CDR1 and CDR2 are MNHEY and SVGAGI. CDR3 DNA: TGCTCGGGCACTACCGGGACCGCGACTTGGGAGCAGTACTTC. Translated: CSGTTGTATWEQYF.

The V and J genes are TRBV6-1 and TRBJ1-5; D is uncertain. There are 12 residues in the CDR3. Looked up from germline, CDR1 is MNHNS and CDR2 is SASEGT. V was clipped by 8 bases and J by 2 bases, with 7 bases between them. The CDR3 region is CASEVGNQPQHF. The CDR3 nucleotides read TGTGCCAGCGAGGTAGGCAATCAGCCCCAGCATTTT.

The CDR3 nucleotides read TGTGCCAGTAGTATCCCGACAGGGCTTAATGAAGCTTTCTTT. It specifies CASSIPTGLNEAFF. The rearrangement uses TRBV19 and TRBJ1-1, with TRBD1 matching 7 bases. Germline loops: CDR1 LNHDA, CDR2 SQIVND (reference sequence). The CDR3 has 14 residues. Trimming removed 3 bases from V and 7 bases from J; junction bases left unmatched: 8.

This clone has a handful of counts. The rearrangement links TRBV19 to TRBJ2-3, with 7 positions matching TRBD1. This CDR3 is 18 amino acids long. V lost 1 base, J lost 2 bases, and 12 bases stayed unmatched. Germline V lookup: CDR1 LNHDA, CDR2 SQIVND (reference sequence). CDR3 loop: CASSIGSGSRGNTDTQYF. CDR3 bases: TGTGCCAGTAGTATAGGCTCGGGGAGCAGGGGGAACACAGATACGCAGTATTTT.

The rearrangement links TRBV19 to TRBJ1-1; D not certain. Germline V gives CDR1 LNHDA, CDR2 SQIVND (reference sequence). V was pared by 1 base and J by 1 base, with 13 bases between. CDR3 size: 16 residues. The CDR3 spells CASSIASLGWNTEAFF. CDR3 DNA sequence: TGTGCCAGTAGTATAGCGTCGTTGGGTTGGAACACTGAAGCTTTCTTT.

This chain joins TRBV6-1 and TRBJ2-1; TRBD2 matches at 8 bases. The germline gives CDR1 MNHNS, CDR2 SASEGT. CDR3 size: 14 residues. V dropped 9 bases and J dropped 3; count of bases not matched to a gene: 7. The CDR3 bases are TGTGCCAGTCAGCGGGAGCTTGTCTACAATGAGCAGTTCTTC. This encodes CASQRELVYNEQFF.

This clone was seen only a few times. This chain joins TRBV19 and TRBJ2-7, with 7 nucleotides matching TRBD1. This CDR3 spans 14 amino acids. The J segment lost 7 bases and the V segment lost 5 bases, leaving 11 bases of the junction unmatched. Per the germline V gene, CDR1 is LNHDA and CDR2 is SQIVND (reference sequence). This CDR3 reads CASSPRGTPGEQYF. The CDR3 DNA sequence: TGTGCCAGTAGTCCCAGGGGGACACCGGGGGAGCAGTACTTC.

The chain recombines TRBV19 with TRBJ2-3, with D tentatively TRBD1 (5 bases). The V end was cut by 5 bases, the J end by 0 bases, with 9 bases between. The CDR3 length is 14 residues. The V gene's germline CDR1 is LNHDA and CDR2 SQIVND (reference sequence). CDR3 loop: CASSLTASTDTQYF. The CDR3, as DNA: TGTGCCAGTAGTTTGACAGCTAGCACAGATACGCAGTATTTT.

Here the CDR3 DNA reads TGCGCCAGCAGCTCGAGGTTATCCGGGACAGGGAACGGCTACACCTTC. It is translated as CASSSRLSGTGNGYTF. The genes are TRBV5-1 and TRBJ1-2, with 9 bases lining up with TRBD1. The CDR3 is 16 residues long. Looked up from germline, CDR1 is SGHRS and CDR2 is YFSETQ. Unmatched junction bases numbered 14, after V lost 3 bases and J lost 8 bases.

The chain employs TRBV29-1 and TRBJ1-2; D is unclear. Deletions cut 0 bases from V and 4 bases from J, with 9 bases between. Germline CDR1 is SQVTM and CDR2 is ANQGSEA. This CDR3 region has 13 residues. The CDR3 protein is CSVEDTSVYGYTF. The CDR3 DNA is TGCAGCGTTGAAGATACAAGTGTCTATGGCTACACCTTC.

J is TRBJ2-7 and V is TRBV6-1, with 9 bases matching TRBD2. The CDR3 totals 14 residues. Trimming at V came to 7 bases and at J to 2 bases, leaving 6 bases not matched to a gene. Germline loops: CDR1 MNHNS, CDR2 SASEGT. The CDR3 sequence: CASKNSGGPYEQYF. CDR3 in DNA: TGTGCCAGCAAGAATAGCGGGGGACCCTACGAGCAGTACTTC.

J is TRBJ1-3 and V is TRBV5-1, with a weak D call TRBD1 (6 bases). The CDR3 totals 15 residues. The V gene lost 4 bases and the J gene lost 2 bases, with 13 bases spanning the gap. Germline-derived CDR1 and CDR2 are SGHRS and YFSETQ. In DNA form, the CDR3 reads TGCGCCAGCAGCCTAGTAGGGGGAGCTGGAAACACCATATATTTT. The encoded protein is CASSLVGGAGNTIYF.

V is TRBV7-9 and J is TRBJ1-4; maybe TRBD1 (5 bases). CDR3 length equals 14 residues. The V gene's germline CDR1 is SEHNR and CDR2 FQNEAQ (reference sequence). V dropped 5 bases and J dropped 8 bases, with 15 bases sitting between them. Here the CDR3 DNA reads TGTGCCAGCAGCCCAAGGACGCGGGGGGAAAAACTGTTTTTT. Residues: CASSPRTRGEKLFF.

The CDR3 DNA reads TGTGCCAGCAGCCATTCACAGGGGAACACTGAAGCTTTCTTT. This encodes CASSHSQGNTEAFF. This chain connects TRBV16 to TRBJ1-1; tentative D call: TRBD1 (6 bases). Germline CDR1 is KGHSY and CDR2 is FQNENV. The V and J ends lost 3 bases and 1 base respectively, with 9 bases between them. The CDR3 sequence is 14 residues long.